The 26 T cell receptor beta chains reported below all come from one sample, sequenced in a study of shared T cell receptors in the human thymus. Generated by immunoSEQ multiplex PCR, the TCRdb table keeps only in-frame clones and is missing some. The table records 550,000 to 800,000 clones, 75% to 90% of them present only once. These records were also assigned to another study, of human thymus T cells.

Material: thymocytes. The receptors here all came from a girl under two years old with a congenital heart defect.

A few counts support this clone. The V gene is TRBV9, the J gene TRBJ2-5, with 10 bases lining up with TRBD2. Trimming removed 1 base from V and 3 bases from J; junction bases left unmatched: 12. Germline CDR1 and CDR2: SGDLS and YYNGEE. This CDR3 has 18 residues. CDR3 nucleotide sequence: TGTGCCAGCAGCGTAAGAGCGGGGGGGCCGCCGGCGAAAGAGACCCAGTACTTC. Protein product: CASSVRAGGPPAKETQYF.

V usage is TRBV6-6 and J usage is TRBJ1-3; TRBD1 matches at 10 bases. Germline CDR1 is MNHNY and CDR2 is SVGAGI (reference sequence). V gave up 6 bases and J gave up 2 bases; unmatched junction bases: 7. This CDR3 is 16 amino acids long. The CDR3 loop is CASRPGQGFTGNTIYF. DNA of the CDR3: TGTGCCAGCAGGCCGGGACAGGGGTTCACTGGAAACACCATATATTTT.

The chain uses TRBV19 and TRBJ2-7, with D possibly being TRBD1 (5 bases). Trimming stripped 2 bases from V and 5 bases from J, with 19 bases between. In germline, CDR1 is LNHDA, CDR2 SQIVND (reference sequence). The CDR3 is made up of 16 amino acids. Here the CDR3 DNA reads TGTGCCAGTAGTATATCATCGGAACAGGACCGGCACGAGCAGTACTTC. It is translated as CASSISSEQDRHEQYF.

The chain links TRBV5-1 to TRBJ1-1, with 9 nucleotides matching TRBD1. Germline V lookup: CDR1 SGHRS, CDR2 YFSETQ. CDR3 length: 15 residues. V lost 7 bases to trimming and J lost 1 base; unmatched junction nucleotides: 8. CDR3 nucleotides: TGCGCCAGCCATACAGGGGGCATATGGAACACTGAAGCTTTCTTT. Protein: CASHTGGIWNTEAFF.

CDR3 amino acids: CSVAENIQYF. CDR3 bases: TGCAGCGTTGCTGAAAACATTCAGTACTTC. The chain uses TRBV29-1 and TRBJ2-4; D not resolved. Trimming stripped 4 bases from V and 5 bases from J, with 3 bases between. Germline V gene lookup returns CDR1 SQVTM and CDR2 ANQGSEA. The CDR3 extends over 10 amino acids.

The genes are TRBV28 and TRBJ1-2; D is unresolved. From germline, CDR1 is MDHEN and CDR2 SYDVKM. The CDR3 is 13 amino acids. V was cut by 3 bases and J by 5 bases, with 10 bases left in between. This CDR3 is CASSLGGRYGYTF. The DNA of the CDR3 is TGTGCCAGCAGTTTGGGAGGCCGGTATGGCTACACCTTC.

The gene calls are TRBV28 and TRBJ2-1; D may be TRBD1 (6 bases). The germline V and J ends were trimmed by 3 bases and 8 bases, with 17 bases remaining between them. This CDR3 region has 15 residues. CDR1 MDHEN and CDR2 SYDVKM come from the germline V gene. The CDR3 spells CASSFTGPRYDEQFF. The DNA for the CDR3 is TGTGCCAGCAGTTTTACAGGGCCAAGGTACGATGAGCAGTTCTTC.

The chain combines TRBV5-4 with TRBJ2-3; TRBD1 is a possible D gene (5 bases). The length of the CDR3 is 12 residues. With 5 bases removed from V and 5 bases from J, the gap between germline ends came to 9 bases. CDR1 is SGHNT, CDR2 YYREEE, per germline (reference sequence). This CDR3 is CASSSGQDTQYF. The CDR3 DNA sequence: TGTGCCAGCAGTTCAGGGCAAGATACGCAGTATTTT. The entire variable domain, with the rest obtained from reference TRBV5-4 and TRBJ2-3, is as follows: ETGVTQSPTHLIKTRGQQVTLRCSSQSGHNTVSWYQQALGQGPQFIFQYYREEENGRGNFPPRFSGLQFPNYSSELNVNALELDDSALYLCASSSGQDTQYFGPGTRLTVL.

The genes are TRBV7-9 and TRBJ1-1; D unclear. Germline V CDR1 and CDR2: SEHNR, FQNEAQ (reference sequence). The CDR3 runs 10 residues. Trimming removed 8 bases at V and 2 bases at J, with 3 bases between. DNA of the CDR3: TGTGCCAGCGTAAACACTGAAGCTTTCTTT. Translation gives CASVNTEAFF.

CDR3 in amino acids: CSVEGDQNTEAFF. DNA for the CDR3: TGCAGCGTTGAGGGAGACCAGAACACTGAAGCTTTCTTT. This rearrangement joins TRBV29-1 to TRBJ1-1, with D hard to call. The CDR3 is 13 amino acids. Trimming shortened V by 3 bases and J by 1 base, and 9 bases separated the two germline ends. Germline values: CDR1 SQVTM, CDR2 ANQGSEA. Supplemented by reference TRBV29-1 and TRBJ1-1, the full variable domain reads SAVISQKPSRDICQRGTSLTIQCQVDSQVTMMFWYRQQPGQSLTLIATANQGSEATYESGFVIDKFPISRPNLTFSTLTVSNMSPEDSSIYLCSVEGDQNTEAFFGQGTRLTVV.

In its sample, this clone was seen a few times. The V call is TRBV4-2, the J call TRBJ2-5; TRBD2 matches 12 bases. The CDR3 consists of 17 residues. The V gene end was trimmed by 0 bases and the J gene end by 4 bases; junction bases not matched to a gene: 6. Germline-derived CDR1 and CDR2 are LGHNA and YNFKEQ. The CDR3 loop is CASSQETSGGPGETQYF. In DNA, the CDR3 is TGTGCCAGCAGCCAAGAGACTAGCGGGGGCCCTGGAGAGACCCAGTACTTC.

This chain uses TRBV5-6 with TRBJ1-2, with 12 bases aligning to TRBD1. V dropped 5 bases and J dropped 8; count of bases not matched to a gene: 13. The CDR3 is 16 residues long. Germline V gene sequence: CDR1 SGHDT, CDR2 YYEEEE. DNA of the CDR3: TGTGCCAGCAGACCTACTAAGGGACAGGGGGCGGAGGGCTACACCTTC. Protein product: CASRPTKGQGAEGYTF.

This CDR3 reads CASSLGYRYSSYEQYF. DNA of the CDR3: TGCGCCAGCAGCTTGGGATACAGATATTCCTCCTACGAGCAGTACTTC. The chain has TRBV5-1 and TRBJ2-7; D remains ambiguous. CDR3 size: 16 residues. V was pared by 0 bases and J by 0 bases, with 13 bases between. Germline loops: CDR1 SGHRS, CDR2 YFSETQ.

This clone was observed once. This chain connects TRBV7-2 to TRBJ1-5; 10 bases match TRBD1. V was clipped by 6 bases and J by 6 bases; unmatched bases: 11. The CDR3 is 16 residues long. Germline values: CDR1 SGHTA, CDR2 FQGNSA. The CDR3 coding sequence is TGTGCCAGCAGTAACGGCCCCGGGACAGGGGCTCAGCCCCAGCATTTT. It yields the protein CASSNGPGTGAQPQHF.

V and J are TRBV5-1 and TRBJ1-1; D might be TRBD1 (6 bases). Germline assignment: CDR1 SGHRS and CDR2 YFSETQ. Between the trimmed V and J ends, which lost 0 bases and 4 bases, there was a span of 10 bases. The CDR3 spans 14 residues. CDR3: CASSLARQATEAFF. The DNA of the CDR3 is TGCGCCAGCAGCTTGGCAAGACAGGCCACTGAAGCTTTCTTT.

The chain has TRBV5-4 and TRBJ2-1; D perhaps matches TRBD2 (5 bases). Germline V gene data show CDR1 as SGHNT and CDR2 as YYREEE (reference sequence). The V end lost 0 bases, the J end lost 4 bases, and 20 bases lay between the germline ends. This CDR3 has 18 amino acids. The DNA for the CDR3 is TGTGCCAGCAGCTTGGGAGGGTCTATAACCCGGGGATACAATGAGCAGTTCTTC. Its translation is CASSLGGSITRGYNEQFF.

The chain joins TRBV6-1 to TRBJ1-1; no reliable D call. Germline V lookup: CDR1 MNHNS, CDR2 SASEGT. Trimming left V 7 bases short and J 10 bases short, with 22 bases between. The CDR3 runs 14 residues. The CDR3: CASIPRGLHGRAFF. The CDR3 DNA follows: TGTGCCAGCATCCCCCGCGGACTTCACGGGCGAGCTTTCTTT.

CDR3 nucleotide sequence: TGTGCCAGCAGCGGCAACGGGGGACGGGCTGGAAACACCATATATTTT. The encoded protein is CASSGNGGRAGNTIYF. This chain links TRBV2 with TRBJ1-3; a possible D gene is TRBD1 (5 bases). Germline V gene data show CDR1 as SNHLY and CDR2 as FYNNEI. V was trimmed by 6 bases and J by 2 bases, leaving 17 bases between them. CDR3 length: 16 residues.

The chain carries TRBV19 and TRBJ2-1; 12 nucleotides match TRBD2. CDR3 length: 16 amino acids. J lost 8 bases, V lost 6 bases, and 11 bases had no gene match. Germline loops: CDR1 LNHDA, CDR2 SQIVND (reference sequence). The CDR3 DNA reads as TGTGCCAGTAGGGGTCTAGCGGGGGGGCTATGGGATGAGCAGTTCTTC. Translating gives CASRGLAGGLWDEQFF.

This chain uses TRBV4-1 with TRBJ2-1, with D maybe TRBD2 (6 bases). Germline V lookup: CDR1 MGHRA, CDR2 YSYEKL. The CDR3 runs 17 residues. Between the trimmed V and J ends, which lost 0 bases and 4 bases, there was a span of 16 bases. This CDR3 is CASSQDSGGAWYNEQFF. The CDR3 DNA reads as TGCGCCAGCAGCCAAGATTCCGGCGGGGCCTGGTACAATGAGCAGTTCTTC.

In its sample, this clone was seen once. The gene calls are TRBV6-1 and TRBJ2-7, with 7 bases lining up with TRBD1. Germline values: CDR1 MNHNS, CDR2 SASEGT. The V segment lost 0 bases and the J segment 2 bases; nucleotides outside the gene matches: 7. The CDR3 loop spans 16 amino acids. CDR3 loop: CASSEAFRDRAYEQYF. The DNA for the CDR3 is TGTGCCAGCAGTGAAGCGTTCCGGGACAGAGCCTACGAGCAGTACTTC.

This sequence joins TRBV7-8 and TRBJ2-7, with D possibly being TRBD1 (6 bases). The germline V gene has CDR1 SGHVS and CDR2 FQNEAQ. V lost 4 bases and J 3 bases, leaving 13 bases between the germline ends. CDR3 length: 14 amino acids. CDR3 DNA sequence: TGTGCCAGCAGCTCCCGCCAGGGGCACTACGAGCAGTACTTC. This codes for CASSSRQGHYEQYF.

The V gene is TRBV4-2, the J gene TRBJ2-2, with TRBD2 matching over 7 bases. V shed 1 base and J 1 base; nucleotides not matched to a gene: 6. The CDR3 totals 17 residues. Germline-derived CDR1 and CDR2 are LGHNA and YNFKEQ. The CDR3 loop is CASSQVGASGNTGELFF. Written as DNA, the CDR3 is TGTGCCAGCAGCCAAGTTGGGGCTAGCGGGAACACCGGGGAGCTGTTTTTT.

V is TRBV30 and J is TRBJ2-7, with 7 bases that match TRBD1. The junction had 9 bases not matched to a gene; V was cut back by 6 bases and J by 4 bases. CDR1 is GTSNPN, CDR2 SVGIG, per germline (reference sequence). This CDR3 spans 13 amino acids. The CDR3 region is CACTGEEWYEQYF. The DNA of the CDR3 is TGTGCCTGCACAGGGGAAGAATGGTACGAGCAGTACTTC. Combining the CDR3 with reference TRBV30 and TRBJ2-7 gives the whole variable domain SQTIHQWPATLVQPVGSPLSLECTVEGTSNPNLYWYRQAAGRGLQLLFYSVGIGQISSEVPQNLSASRPQDRQFILSSKKLLLSDSGFYLCACTGEEWYEQYFGPGTRLTVT.

The V call is TRBV20-1, the J call TRBJ1-1; D perhaps matches TRBD1 (5 bases). The CDR3 covers 11 residues. Germline V CDR1 and CDR2: DFQATT, SNEGSKA (reference sequence). The CDR3 loop reads CLGQENTEAFF. CDR3 DNA: TGCCTCGGACAAGAGAACACTGAAGCTTTCTTT.

This rearrangement joins TRBV28 to TRBJ1-2; the match to TRBD1 covers 7 bases. Trimming cost V 3 bases and J 4 bases; bases outside gene matches: 14. CDR1 is MDHEN, CDR2 SYDVKM, per germline. The CDR3 has 17 amino acids. The CDR3 here is CASSFGGQSGLGYGYTF. The CDR3 coding sequence is TGTGCCAGCAGTTTCGGGGGACAGTCTGGGCTAGGCTATGGCTACACCTTC.